The source of this TCR beta chain is a study of blood T cell repertoires in COVID-19. CDR3 length: 15 residues. The J segment lost 4 bases and the V segment lost 7 bases, leaving 9 bases of the junction unmatched. The germline V gene has CDR1 LNHDA and CDR2 SQIVND (reference sequence). Measured with immunoSEQ multiplex PCR; TCRdb has only the in-frame clones, and not every one. The data show 150,000 to 200,000 clones, 70% to 85% seen once. This clone showed up just once. The sequence derives from a woman aged 45-59 years who had recovered from COVID-19. The chain carries TRBV19 and TRBJ2-5; 10 nucleotides agree with TRBD2. The sequencing input was PBMCs or T cells enriched from blood (not recorded which). The CDR3 region is CASIPTGTSVETQYF. The CDR3, as DNA: TGTGCCAGTATACCCACCGGGACTAGCGTAGAGACCCAGTACTTC.